The 22 T cell receptor beta chains reported below all come from one sample, sequenced in a study of cytomegalovirus exposure and HLA in healthy donors. PCR used 60 Vbeta primers and 13 Jbeta primers. Assay used: immunoSEQ multiplex PCR; TCRdb lists only in-frame clones, some missing. This sample's clone table lists 85,000 to 90,000 clones. What was sequenced was PBMCs. The receptors derive from a middle-aged man in good health and CMV-seropositive.

The chain has TRBV7-9 and TRBJ2-7; 12 bases are shared with TRBD2. CDR1 is SEHNR, CDR2 FQNEAQ, per germline (reference sequence). This CDR3 is built from 14 residues. With 6 bases clipped from V and 7 bases from J, the junction kept 7 bases outside the gene matches. Written as DNA, the CDR3 is TGTGCCAGCAGTCCTAGCGGGAGGGCCGTTGAGCAGTACTTC. Translating it yields CASSPSGRAVEQYF.

This chain links TRBV27 with TRBJ1-5; tentative D call: TRBD1 (6 bases). Trimming removed 5 bases from V and 7 bases from J, with 18 bases in between. Germline CDR1 MNHEY, CDR2 SMNVEV (reference sequence). This CDR3 is built from 15 residues. CDR3 DNA sequence: TGTGCCAGCAGTCCCGTCTACAGGGTGGACCAGCCCCAGCATTTT. It encodes CASSPVYRVDQPQHF.

This chain connects TRBV7-9 to TRBJ2-5, with 12 nucleotides matching TRBD2. Germline CDR1 and CDR2: SEHNR and FQNEAQ (reference sequence). The CDR3 is 14 residues long. V lost 11 bases to trimming and J lost 5 bases; unmatched junction nucleotides: 9. In DNA form, the CDR3 reads TGTGCCTCGACTAGCGGGAGCTACGGGGAGACCCAGTACTTC. This encodes CASTSGSYGETQYF. Drawing the rest from reference TRBV7-9 and TRBJ2-5, the complete variable domain is DTGVSQNPRHKITKRGQNVTFRCDPISEHNRLYWYRQTLGQGPEFLTYFQNEAQLEKSRLLSDRFSAERPKGSFSTLEIQRTEQGDSAMYLCASTSGSYGETQYFGPGTRLLVL.

The V gene is TRBV29-1, the J gene TRBJ2-1, with 14 bases identical to TRBD2. This CDR3 spans 16 amino acids. Per germline, CDR1 SQVTM and CDR2 ANQGSEA. V lost 3 bases and J lost 8; bases outside the gene matches: 9. CDR3 sequence reads: CSVDPPTSGRADEQFF. CDR3 coding DNA: TGCAGCGTTGACCCACCGACTAGCGGGAGGGCCGATGAGCAGTTCTTC.

The V and J genes are TRBV28 and TRBJ1-4, with 10 bases identical to TRBD1. Looked up from germline, CDR1 is MDHEN and CDR2 is SYDVKM. J was trimmed by 8 bases and V by 6 bases; bases with no gene match: 6. CDR3 size: 14 residues. CDR3 protein: CASSQTGGGEKLFF. As DNA, the CDR3 is TGTGCCAGCAGCCAGACAGGGGGCGGCGAAAAACTGTTTTTT.

This sequence joins TRBV6-5 and TRBJ2-3; tentatively, D is TRBD1 (6 bases). The germline V gene has CDR1 MNHEY and CDR2 SVGAGI. The CDR3 sequence is 14 residues long. V was trimmed by 4 bases and J by 4 bases, leaving 12 bases between them. CDR3 sequence (DNA): TGTGCCAGCAGTTCCGACAGGTCGGCAGATACGCAGTATTTT. It yields the protein CASSSDRSADTQYF.

The CDR3 bases are TGTGCCAGCAGCCCCAGGGCCCGAGCCTACGAGCAGTACTTC. It encodes CASSPRARAYEQYF. V gene TRBV11-3 combines with J gene TRBJ2-7; D may be TRBD1 (5 bases). The ends were cut back, 5 bases at V and 2 bases at J, with 13 bases in the middle. The CDR3 has 14 residues. CDR1 and CDR2 from the germline V gene are SGHNT and YENEEA.

This chain connects TRBV19 to TRBJ1-4, with TRBD1 matching over 7 bases. CDR3 length: 14 amino acids. V was clipped by 7 bases and J by 2 bases; unmatched bases: 4. CDR1 and CDR2 (germline): LNHDA, SQIVND (reference sequence). The CDR3 sequence: CASKKTGTNEKLFF. The CDR3 DNA sequence: TGTGCCAGTAAGAAGACAGGGACTAATGAAAAACTGTTTTTT.

The V and J genes are TRBV5-1 and TRBJ2-5, with TRBD2 matching over 12 bases. J lost 5 bases, V lost 4 bases, and 3 bases had no gene match. This CDR3 is 14 amino acids long. CDR1 and CDR2 (germline): SGHRS, YFSETQ. The CDR3 sequence: CASSLGLAGETQYF. For the CDR3, the DNA is TGCGCCAGCAGCCTGGGACTAGCGGGCGAGACCCAGTACTTC.

J is TRBJ1-4 and V is TRBV1; TRBD1, the D gene given by the table, was not confirmed from the DNA. TRBV1 is listed as a pseudogene. The CDR3 is made up of 14 amino acids. The CDR3 spells CTSSQDAQDEKLFF. Written as DNA, the CDR3 is TGCACCAGCAGCCAAGATGCCCAGGATGAAAAACTGTTTTTT.

This chain links TRBV30 with TRBJ1-1, with D tentatively TRBD1 (5 bases). V dropped 4 bases and J dropped 4 bases, with 19 bases sitting between them. Germline CDR1 GTSNPN, CDR2 SVGIG (reference sequence). The length of the CDR3 is 15 residues. DNA for the CDR3: TGTGCCTGGACCCGCCCCCGGGCCGGGGGCACTGAAGCTTTCTTT. Translating gives CAWTRPRAGGTEAFF.

The rearrangement links TRBV11-2 to TRBJ2-3, with 9 bases aligning to TRBD1. J was trimmed by 4 bases and V by 6 bases; bases with no gene match: 8. The CDR3 has 15 amino acids. The germline V gene has CDR1 SGHAT and CDR2 FQNNGV. For the CDR3, the DNA is TGTGCCAGCAGACACTACAGGGGGCGCGCAGATACGCAGTATTTT. It specifies CASRHYRGRADTQYF.

V gene TRBV29-1 combines with J gene TRBJ2-7; 12 bases map to TRBD1. With V trimmed by 1 base and J by 1 base, 14 bases remained unmatched. The CDR3 consists of 19 residues. Germline-derived CDR1 and CDR2 are SQVTM and ANQGSEA. CDR3 in DNA: TGCAGCGTTGAAGGACTCAAGGGGGGACAGGGGGCCGAGTCCTACGAGCAGTACTTC. Translating gives CSVEGLKGGQGAESYEQYF.

The chain links TRBV7-9 to TRBJ1-2; D remains unclear. CDR1 is SEHNR, CDR2 FQNEAQ, per germline (reference sequence). Deletions cut 5 bases from V and 5 bases from J, with 12 bases between. CDR3 length equals 13 residues. The CDR3 DNA reads TGTGCCAGCAGCCACGGGAGCTCGTATGGCTACACCTTC. It encodes CASSHGSSYGYTF.

V and J are TRBV18 and TRBJ2-1; no definite D call. The germline gives CDR1 KGHSH, CDR2 LQKENI. The CDR3 has 15 residues. The germline V and J ends were trimmed by 2 bases and 4 bases, with 12 bases remaining between them. DNA for the CDR3: TGTGCCAGCTCACCAAGTGAACAGACGTACAATGAGCAGTTCTTC. This gives the protein CASSPSEQTYNEQFF. The whole variable domain, filled in from reference TRBV18 and TRBJ2-1, reads NAGVMQNPRHLVRRRGQEARLRCSPMKGHSHVYWYRQLPEEGLKFMVYLQKENIIDESGMPKERFSAEFPKEGPSILRIQQVVRGDSAAYFCASSPSEQTYNEQFFGPGTRLTVL.

The chain carries TRBV6-5 and TRBJ2-5, with 14 bases that match TRBD2. The CDR3 is made up of 16 amino acids. From germline, CDR1 is MNHEY and CDR2 SVGAGI. With 4 bases clipped from V and 3 bases from J, the junction kept 4 bases outside the gene matches. CDR3 sequence reads: CASSSGLAGEKETQYF. The CDR3 DNA sequence: TGTGCCAGCAGTTCGGGACTAGCGGGAGAGAAAGAGACCCAGTACTTC.

A note on this clone: The sample contains more than one DNA sequence encoding this CDR3. The chain uses TRBV18 and TRBJ1-5; 9 bases are shared with TRBD1. The CDR3 runs to 15 residues. Germline-derived CDR1 and CDR2 are KGHSH and LQKENI. The junction had 1 base not matched to a gene; V was cut back by 3 bases and J by 1 base. The CDR3 region is CASSPGQGSNQPQHF. Here the CDR3 DNA reads TGTGCCAGCTCACCGGGACAGGGAAGCAATCAGCCCCAGCATTTT.

CDR3 nucleotide sequence: TGTGCCAGCAGCTTACAGGGCACTGGGGCCAACGTCCTGACTTTC. Its protein product is CASSLQGTGANVLTF. V is TRBV7-9 and J is TRBJ2-6, with D possibly TRBD1 on 5 matching bases. Germline-derived CDR1 and CDR2 are SEHNR and FQNEAQ (reference sequence). The CDR3 sequence is 15 residues long. V lost 2 bases to trimming and J lost 2 bases, with 7 bases between them.

The rearrangement uses TRBV30 and TRBJ2-2, with TRBD1 identical over 10 bases. The CDR3 extends over 14 amino acids. J was trimmed by 7 bases and V by 3 bases; bases with no gene match: 5. Germline assignment: CDR1 GTSNPN and CDR2 SVGIG (reference sequence). CDR3 loop: CAWRLTGGVGELFF. The CDR3 nucleotides are TGTGCCTGGAGGTTGACAGGGGGCGTCGGGGAGCTGTTTTTT.

The chain links TRBV4-3 to TRBJ2-7; no clear D. The CDR3 runs 15 residues. From germline, CDR1 is LGHNA and CDR2 YSLEER. V lost 0 bases, J lost 3 bases, and 12 bases lay in between. The CDR3 nucleotides read TGCGCCAGCAGCCAAGAACACCGTAAAAACTACGAGCAGTACTTC. As protein: CASSQEHRKNYEQYF.

The chain joins TRBV15 to TRBJ1-3; perhaps TRBD1 as D (5 bases). V lost 9 bases and J 2 bases, leaving 8 bases between the germline ends. Germline V gene data show CDR1 as LNHNV and CDR2 as YYDKDF (reference sequence). This CDR3 has 12 amino acids. The CDR3 region has the DNA TGTGCCACTCAGGGTGCTGGAAACACCATATATTTT. It is translated as CATQGAGNTIYF.

The chain uses TRBV4-2 and TRBJ2-1; 12 positions agree with TRBD2. CDR3 length equals 17 residues. The J segment lost 5 bases and the V segment lost 1 base, leaving 6 bases of the junction unmatched. The V gene's germline CDR1 is LGHNA and CDR2 YNFKEQ. CDR3 amino acids: CASSQGLAGANDNEQFF. The DNA for the CDR3 is TGTGCCAGCAGCCAAGGACTAGCGGGAGCGAACGACAATGAGCAGTTCTTC.